The T cell receptor beta chain under discussion was sequenced for a study of shared clonotypes between healthy human individuals. On this clone: What it binds is not known.

V lost 0 bases and J lost 8; bases outside the gene matches: 7. This CDR3 spans 15 amino acids. Germline V gives CDR1 SGHRS, CDR2 YFSETQ. Deep-level running was used for the assay. Produced via immunoSEQ multiplex PCR; TCRdb's table is partial and in-frame only. The sample records 1.4 million to 1.5 million clones, over 95% being singletons. General observations from the study: Sorted-subset sequencing was shown by rarefaction to be incomplete despite large depth. Non-shared clonotypes had lower generation probabilities than clonotypes shared by all four sorted-subset donors.

The source of this sequence is a young man in good health. Sequenced material: naive CD4+ T cells sorted from blood. Subset reported: CD45RA+ positively selected. This chain links TRBV5-1 with TRBJ1-4; TRBD1 agrees at 7 bases. The CDR3 coding sequence is TGCGCCAGCAGCTTGGCTTGGACAGGCAGGGAAAAACTGTTTTTT. Translation gives CASSLAWTGREKLFF. The complete variable domain, with remaining parts taken from reference TRBV5-1 and TRBJ1-4, reads KAGVTQTPRYLIKTRGQQVTLSCSPISGHRSVSWYQQTPGQGLQFLFEYFSETQRNKGNFPGRFSGRQFSNSRSEMNVSTLELGDSALYLCASSLAWTGREKLFFGSGTQLSVL.